This T cell receptor (beta chain) was sequenced in a study of Ad26.COV2.S vaccination and SARS-CoV-2 variants. Study-wide findings and caveats: Placebo recipients had lower spike-specific TCR breadth than vaccine recipients.

Repertoires were generated with immunoSEQ multiplex PCR, while TCRdb's copy carries only in-frame clones and drops some. The profile covers 240,000 or so clones, with 70% to 90% appearing a single time and around a tenth taken by the ten largest. A word on this clone: Its antigen is not known.

The sample's treatment: about 20 received Ad26.COV2.S at low or high dose, single or two shots; several received placebo; per-sample allocation not given. At day 63 after the first vaccine or placebo injection, samples were drawn. Between the trimmed V and J ends, which lost 6 bases and 0 bases, there was a span of 12 bases. Germline lookup yields CDR1 SNHLY and CDR2 FYNNEI. The CDR3 has 16 residues. The sequence was collected from a person aged 18-60 years who received the Ad26.COV2.S COVID-19 vaccine or a placebo. Sequences were derived from peripheral blood, sampled in a trial of Ad26.COV2.S vaccine versus placebo. The rearrangement links TRBV2 to TRBJ1-6; D call uncertain. CDR3 protein: CASSAGLSSYNSPLHF. The CDR3 DNA sequence: TGTGCCAGCAGCGCTGGACTAAGCTCCTATAATTCACCCCTCCACTTT.